This TCR beta chain was sequenced during a study of cytomegalovirus exposure and HLA in healthy donors. Study results and caveats: With further analysis later on, most CMV-associated TCR beta chains appeared HLA-restricted. What TCR beta sequences reportedly achieved was accurate prediction of HLA-A and HLA-B alleles in most subjects. A later analysis showed HLA-associated TCR beta chains outstripping equally common others in clonal expansion. Despite most TCR sequences being rare, some public TCRs occurred in many donors.

With regard to this clone: Its matching antigen is unknown.

The CDR3 sequence is 16 residues long. V gave up 6 bases and J gave up 1 base, with 13 bases separating them. Per the germline V gene, CDR1 is MDHEN and CDR2 is SYDVKM. The study ran its PCR with 60 Vbeta and 13 Jbeta primers. The assay was immunoSEQ multiplex PCR, and TCRdb's table has in-frame clones only and misses some. The sample holds roughly 120,000 clones, nearly 75% seen once. The receptor's source is a young man in good health and CMV-seropositive. The V and J genes are TRBV28 and TRBJ2-6, with D uncertain. Specimen: PBMCs. The CDR3 nucleotides read TGTGCCAGCAGCCCCCTTCCAGTTTCTGGGGCCAACGTCCTGACTTTC. Protein sequence: CASSPLPVSGANVLTF.